This entry lists 32 T cell receptor beta chains sequenced from one sample in a study of shared clonotypes between healthy human individuals. Measured with immunoSEQ multiplex PCR; TCRdb has only the in-frame clones, and not every one. The sample carries approximately 330,000 clones, less than 75% recorded once. Sample: memory CD4+ T cells sorted from blood. The subset is: CD45RA-negative fraction. The receptors come from a man aged 25 to 45 in good health.

The rearrangement links TRBV7-9 to TRBJ1-4, with 7 bases lining up with TRBD1. The CDR3 sequence is 14 residues long. J gave up 10 bases and V 8 bases, and 13 bases lay outside the gene matches. Germline V gene sequence: CDR1 SEHNR, CDR2 FQNEAQ (reference sequence). CDR3 DNA: TGTGCCAGCCGGCGTGGGGACAGTTATGGAAAACTGTTTTTT. Translating gives CASRRGDSYGKLFF.

This clone turned up a few times. The J gene is TRBJ2-7, the V gene TRBV7-2; 11 bases map to TRBD2. Germline loops: CDR1 SGHTA, CDR2 FQGNSA. CDR3 length: 17 residues. V shed 0 bases, J shed 4 bases, and the junction held 8 bases outside the gene matches. CDR3 residues: CASSLAGTSGSGYEQYF. CDR3 bases: TGTGCCAGCAGCTTAGCGGGTACTAGCGGGAGTGGATACGAGCAGTACTTC.

A single count supports this clone. The chain has TRBV18 and TRBJ2-7; D is perhaps TRBD2 (6 bases). Looked up from germline, CDR1 is KGHSH and CDR2 is LQKENI. The CDR3 length is 13 residues. Trimming took 3 bases from V and 7 from J, leaving 13 bases between them. CDR3 bases: TGTGCCAGCTCACCGATGGGGGGTTGGGAGCAGTACTTC. Translation gives CASSPMGGWEQYF. Variable domain in full (rest from reference TRBV18 and TRBJ2-7): NAGVMQNPRHLVRRRGQEARLRCSPMKGHSHVYWYRQLPEEGLKFMVYLQKENIIDESGMPKERFSAEFPKEGPSILRIQQVVRGDSAAYFCASSPMGGWEQYFGPGTRLTVT.

This clone occurred once. This chain uses TRBV2 with TRBJ2-7, with no clear D. V was clipped by 7 bases and J by 2 bases, with 12 bases between them. Germline CDR1 and CDR2: SNHLY and FYNNEI. The CDR3 spans 13 residues. CDR3 coding DNA: TGTGCCAGCATGGAGTATGAGCCCTACGAGCAGTACTTC. It translates to CASMEYEPYEQYF.

V usage is TRBV5-1 and J usage is TRBJ2-3; 7 nucleotides align to TRBD2. Per the germline V gene, CDR1 is SGHRS and CDR2 is YFSETQ. The CDR3 runs 16 residues. V shed 0 bases, J shed 3 bases, and the junction held 7 bases outside the gene matches. Written as DNA, the CDR3 is TGCGCCAGCAGCTTGGCCGGCGGGAGTCGGACAGATACGCAGTATTTT. This codes for CASSLAGGSRTDTQYF.

This clone was counted once. The J gene is TRBJ2-2, the V gene TRBV18; D is perhaps TRBD2 (5 bases). The CDR3 runs to 14 residues. Germline V gene data show CDR1 as KGHSH and CDR2 as LQKENI. V lost 2 bases and J 4 bases, leaving 8 bases between the germline ends. In DNA, the CDR3 is TGTGCCAGCTCACCATTGGAGGCCACCGGGGAGCTGTTTTTT. Its translation is CASSPLEATGELFF.

The V call is TRBV5-4, the J call TRBJ2-2, with D unclear. Germline V CDR1 and CDR2: SGHNT, YYREEE (reference sequence). The CDR3 contains 12 residues. Trimming shortened V by 4 bases and J by 3 bases, and 4 bases separated the two germline ends. The CDR3 loop reads CASSIYTGELFF. DNA for the CDR3: TGTGCCAGCAGCATATACACCGGGGAGCTGTTTTTT. The whole variable domain, remainder taken from reference TRBV5-4 and TRBJ2-2, is ETGVTQSPTHLIKTRGQQVTLRCSSQSGHNTVSWYQQALGQGPQFIFQYYREEENGRGNFPPRFSGLQFPNYSSELNVNALELDDSALYLCASSIYTGELFFGEGSRLTVL.

The chain carries TRBV2 and TRBJ1-3, with TRBD1 matching 8 bases. Germline V gene data show CDR1 as SNHLY and CDR2 as FYNNEI. Trimming removed 7 bases from V and 2 bases from J; junction bases left unmatched: 7. The CDR3 runs 15 residues. The CDR3 bases are TGTGCCAGCATTCCGGACAGGGCGGCTGGAAACACCATATATTTT. Amino acid sequence: CASIPDRAAGNTIYF.

V gene TRBV5-1 combines with J gene TRBJ1-4, with TRBD1 matching over 7 bases. Germline V gives CDR1 SGHRS, CDR2 YFSETQ. The V and J ends lost 3 bases and 7 bases, in that order; junction bases with no gene match: 6. The CDR3 is made up of 14 amino acids. This chain's CDR3 is CASSYSGQTEKLFF. Written as DNA, the CDR3 is TGCGCCAGCAGCTACTCGGGACAGACTGAAAAACTGTTTTTT.

This clone has a single count. The genes are TRBV2 and TRBJ2-3, with 7 bases lining up with TRBD1. The junction had 9 bases not matched to a gene; V was cut back by 6 bases and J by 3 bases. CDR1 and CDR2 from the germline V gene are SNHLY and FYNNEI. The CDR3 is 15 residues long. CDR3 sequence reads: CASSVRQGGTDTQYF. The CDR3 region has the DNA TGTGCCAGCAGCGTCAGACAGGGTGGGACAGATACGCAGTATTTT.

A few counts support this clone. The gene calls are TRBV19 and TRBJ2-2; D ambiguous. Trimming left V 8 bases short and J 4 bases short, with 14 bases between. The CDR3 length is 14 residues. Germline values: CDR1 LNHDA, CDR2 SQIVND (reference sequence). CDR3 residues: CASRDGWATGELFF. CDR3 nucleotides: TGTGCCAGTCGCGACGGATGGGCCACCGGGGAGCTGTTTTTT.

J is TRBJ2-2 and V is TRBV18; no definite D call. V was shortened by 2 bases and J by 0 bases, with 10 bases between the two germline ends. The germline CDR1 and CDR2 sequences are KGHSH and LQKENI. The CDR3 loop spans 16 amino acids. This CDR3 is CASSPIRNTNTGELFF. DNA for the CDR3: TGTGCCAGCTCACCAATAAGAAATACGAACACCGGGGAGCTGTTTTTT. The variable domain in full, with the rest retrieved from reference TRBV18 and TRBJ2-2, is NAGVMQNPRHLVRRRGQEARLRCSPMKGHSHVYWYRQLPEEGLKFMVYLQKENIIDESGMPKERFSAEFPKEGPSILRIQQVVRGDSAAYFCASSPIRNTNTGELFFGEGSRLTVL.

The chain couples TRBV14 to TRBJ1-2; 9 positions agree with TRBD1. The trim removed 1 base at V and 5 bases at J, leaving 2 bases unmatched. This CDR3 has 14 residues. The germline gives CDR1 SGHDN, CDR2 FVKESK. The CDR3 bases are TGTGCCAGCAGCCAAGCCGGGACAGGGTATGGCTACACCTTC. Its translation: CASSQAGTGYGYTF. Full variable domain (outside the CDR3, taken from reference TRBV14 and TRBJ1-2): EAGVTQFPSHSVIEKGQTVTLRCDPISGHDNLYWYRRVMGKEIKFLLHFVKESKQDESGMPNNRFLAERTGGTYSTLKVQPAELEDSGVYFCASSQAGTGYGYTFGSGTRLTVV.

This chain links TRBV7-3 with TRBJ2-1; 10 bases are a match to TRBD1. With 5 bases clipped from V and 10 bases from J, the junction kept 20 bases outside the gene matches. This CDR3 spans 18 amino acids. Germline V gene data show CDR1 as SGHTA and CDR2 as FQGTGA. The CDR3 DNA sequence: TGTGCCAGCAGCCCGACTACTTCCGGGACAGGGGACCAACGGGAGCAGTTCTTC. Residues: CASSPTTSGTGDQREQFF. Filled out from reference TRBV7-3 and TRBJ2-1, the complete variable domain reads GAGVSQTPSNKVTEKGKYVELRCDPISGHTALYWYRQSLGQGPEFLIYFQGTGAADDSGLPNDRFFAVRPEGSVSTLKIQRTERGDSAVYLCASSPTTSGTGDQREQFFGPGTRLTVL.

V and J are TRBV7-9 and TRBJ2-5; the D gene is possibly TRBD2 (6 bases). V was cut by 0 bases and J by 5 bases, with 13 bases left in between. Germline CDR1 reads SEHNR; CDR2 reads FQNEAQ (reference sequence). The CDR3 totals 15 residues. DNA for the CDR3: TGTGCCAGCAGCTTAGCGCATGGGGGGATTGAGACCCAGTACTTC. Protein: CASSLAHGGIETQYF.

The gene calls are TRBV7-8 and TRBJ1-4; D remains unclear. This CDR3 has 13 amino acids. Germline V lookup: CDR1 SGHVS, CDR2 FQNEAQ. V shed 5 bases and J shed 12 bases, with 16 bases lying between them. The CDR3 region has the DNA TGTGCCAGCAGCACAAATCTACGAAAAGAACTGTTTTTT. This gives the protein CASSTNLRKELFF.

Only a few counts were recorded for this clone. This sample includes further DNA sequences coding for the same CDR3. The V gene is TRBV28, the J gene TRBJ2-7; 8 bases map to TRBD1. CDR1 is MDHEN and CDR2 is SYDVKM in the germline V gene. V trimming: 4 bases; J trimming: 2 bases; junction bases outside the gene matches: 4. The CDR3 loop spans 14 amino acids. The DNA for the CDR3 is TGTGCCAGCAGTTCTCCAGGGGGCCCCTACGAGCAGTACTTC. Protein: CASSSPGGPYEQYF.

The chain is built from TRBV2 and TRBJ1-2; 7 bases fit TRBD1. J was trimmed by 1 base and V by 1 base; bases with no gene match: 3. Germline V CDR1 and CDR2: SNHLY, FYNNEI. CDR3 length equals 15 residues. The CDR3 DNA reads as TGTGCCAGCAGTGAAGTGGGACAGAGTAACTATGGCTACACCTTC. Translation: CASSEVGQSNYGYTF.

This clone came up a few times. This chain uses TRBV6-6 with TRBJ2-1; 7 nucleotides match TRBD2. This CDR3 is built from 16 residues. Germline lookup yields CDR1 MNHNY and CDR2 SVGAGI (reference sequence). V lost 8 bases and J lost 2; bases outside the gene matches: 12. Here the CDR3 reads CASRKEGGSPYNEQFF. The DNA of the CDR3 is TGTGCCAGCCGTAAGGAGGGCGGGAGCCCCTACAATGAGCAGTTCTTC.

This clone was counted between two and nine times. The rearrangement links TRBV28 to TRBJ2-3; 9 bases match TRBD1. The junction had 9 bases not matched to a gene; V was cut back by 4 bases and J by 4 bases. Germline V gene data show CDR1 as MDHEN and CDR2 as SYDVKM. This CDR3 has 16 residues. Here the CDR3 reads CASSSSGQGTSDTQYF. The CDR3 bases are TGTGCCAGCAGTTCCTCGGGACAGGGTACCTCAGATACGCAGTATTTT.

The CDR3 DNA reads as TGCGCCAGCAGGATAGCGGTGAACAATGAGCAGTTCTTC. Protein product: CASRIAVNNEQFF. The chain combines TRBV5-1 with TRBJ2-1; the D gene is possibly TRBD2 (6 bases). Germline CDR1 SGHRS, CDR2 YFSETQ. The CDR3 is made up of 13 amino acids. Trimming took off 5 bases at V and 5 bases at J, with 11 bases between the two ends.

This chain joins TRBV7-2 and TRBJ2-7, with 12 nucleotides matching TRBD2. V was pared by 5 bases and J by 5 bases, with 10 bases of the junction left unmatched. This CDR3 has 16 residues. Germline lookup yields CDR1 SGHTA and CDR2 FQGNSA. CDR3 residues: CASSRTSGTPSDEQYF. In DNA form, the CDR3 reads TGTGCCAGCAGCCGGACTAGCGGGACGCCGTCGGACGAGCAGTACTTC.

The J gene is TRBJ2-1, the V gene TRBV28; 9 bases are shared with TRBD1. Looked up from germline, CDR1 is MDHEN and CDR2 is SYDVKM. The ends lost 7 bases at V and 7 bases at J; junction bases unmatched: 11. The CDR3 spans 15 residues. The CDR3 region has the DNA TGTGCCAGCAACCCGACCGGGACAGGGAAAAATGAGCAGTTCTTC. This translates into CASNPTGTGKNEQFF.

This clone rates as medium-sized. The J gene is TRBJ1-2, the V gene TRBV28, with 7 bases fitting TRBD1. The CDR3 runs to 15 residues. V lost 6 bases and J lost 2; bases outside the gene matches: 9. Germline V gives CDR1 MDHEN, CDR2 SYDVKM. DNA of the CDR3: TGTGCCAGCAGGCTAGAAGGGACAGTGAACTATGGCTACACCTTC. This gives the protein CASRLEGTVNYGYTF.

The chain couples TRBV7-2 to TRBJ2-2, with D possibly TRBD1 on 5 matching bases. CDR3 length equals 15 residues. Germline V lookup: CDR1 SGHTA, CDR2 FQGNSA. The ends were cut back, 5 bases at V and 1 base at J, with 11 bases in the middle. The CDR3: CASSLRRGNTGELFF. In nucleotides, the CDR3 is TGTGCCAGCAGCCTAAGAAGGGGGAACACCGGGGAGCTGTTTTTT.

The chain is built from TRBV11-3 and TRBJ2-2; D is undetermined. The CDR3 runs to 13 residues. Germline-derived CDR1 and CDR2 are SGHNT and YENEEA. Trimming removed 2 bases at V and 2 bases at J, with 3 bases between. CDR3 bases: TGTGCCAGCAGCTTACTAAACACCGGGGAGCTGTTTTTT. Its translation is CASSLLNTGELFF.

The V and J genes are TRBV5-8 and TRBJ2-3, with 7 bases identical to TRBD2. Trimming removed 0 bases from V and 2 bases from J; junction bases left unmatched: 3. The CDR3 sequence is 15 residues long. The germline gives CDR1 SGHTS, CDR2 YDEGEE. In DNA, the CDR3 is TGTGCCAGCAGCTTGGCGGGAGGCCTCACAGATACGCAGTATTTT. Translated: CASSLAGGLTDTQYF.

There are a few counts of this clone. The chain recombines TRBV29-1 with TRBJ2-2; 9 bases match TRBD1. The germline V gene encodes CDR1 SQVTM and CDR2 ANQGSEA. V dropped 6 bases and J dropped 6; count of bases not matched to a gene: 5. The CDR3 extends over 13 amino acids. The chain's CDR3 is CSVGQGVSGELFF. The DNA of the CDR3 is TGCAGCGTGGGACAGGGCGTGTCCGGGGAGCTGTTTTTT.

J is TRBJ1-2 and V is TRBV5-1; D remains ambiguous. This CDR3 region has 13 residues. V was cut by 2 bases and J by 8 bases, with 13 bases left in between. Germline-derived CDR1 and CDR2 are SGHRS and YFSETQ. Here the CDR3 reads CASSLGNQRGYTF. CDR3 nucleotide sequence: TGCGCCAGCAGCTTAGGCAACCAGAGGGGCTACACCTTC.

In its sample, this clone was seen a few times. The chain combines TRBV11-2 with TRBJ2-5; TRBD1 or TRBD2 may be the D gene (6 bases each). The V gene's germline CDR1 is SGHAT and CDR2 FQNNGV. CDR3 length equals 14 residues. The V and J ends lost 4 bases and 4 bases respectively, with 13 bases between them. The CDR3 DNA follows: TGTGCCAGCAGCTCCCGGACAGCGGGAGAGACCCAGTACTTC. Its protein is CASSSRTAGETQYF.

J is TRBJ2-7 and V is TRBV19; 9 nucleotides line up with TRBD1. CDR1 and CDR2 (germline): LNHDA, SQIVND (reference sequence). V was pared by 7 bases and J by 6 bases, with 10 bases of the junction left unmatched. There are 14 residues in the CDR3. The CDR3 nucleotides are TGTGCCAGTATGCTCAGGACAGGGGCCCGCGAGCAGTACTTC. Residues: CASMLRTGAREQYF. Full variable domain (missing parts from reference TRBV19 and TRBJ2-7): DGGITQSPKYLFRKEGQNVTLSCEQNLNHDAMYWYRQDPGQGLRLIYYSQIVNDFQKGDIAEGYSVSREKKESFPLTVTSAQKNPTAFYLCASMLRTGAREQYFGPGTRLTVT.

V gene TRBV18 combines with J gene TRBJ2-2; D is unclear. Per the germline V gene, CDR1 is KGHSH and CDR2 is LQKENI. The CDR3 consists of 12 residues. The V end was cut by 3 bases, the J end by 6 bases, with 5 bases between. CDR3 coding DNA: TGTGCCAGCTCACCGACCGCCGGGGAGCTGTTTTTT. This encodes CASSPTAGELFF.